The 20 T cell receptor beta chains listed next were all sequenced from one sample in a study of radiotherapy plus CTLA-4 blockade in lung cancer. Assay used: immunoSEQ multiplex PCR; TCRdb lists only in-frame clones, some missing. Of about 45,000 clones listed, around 63% are singletons. Source: peripheral blood, taken from a patient treated with radiotherapy plus ipilimumab. The source of these receptors is a human donor with non-small cell lung cancer who had a partial response to radiotherapy plus ipilimumab.

The rearrangement uses TRBV9 and TRBJ2-1; 11 bases are shared with TRBD2. This CDR3 region has 15 residues. Germline CDR1 SGDLS, CDR2 YYNGEE. The J segment lost 1 base and the V segment lost 3 bases, leaving 0 bases of the junction unmatched. The CDR3 is CASSGTSGSYNEQFF. The CDR3, as DNA: TGTGCCAGCAGCGGGACTAGCGGGTCCTACAATGAGCAGTTCTTC.

The V call is TRBV19, the J call TRBJ1-1, with a possible D match to TRBD1 (5 bases). The V and J ends lost 5 bases and 0 bases respectively, with 16 bases between them. Per the germline V gene, CDR1 is LNHDA and CDR2 is SQIVND (reference sequence). CDR3 size: 16 residues. CDR3 residues: CASSVGMGLLNTEAFF. The DNA of the CDR3 is TGTGCCAGTAGTGTGGGCATGGGACTGTTGAACACTGAAGCTTTCTTT.

J is TRBJ1-2 and V is TRBV2, with D tentatively TRBD1 (5 bases). V gave up 10 bases and J gave up 4 bases, with 19 bases separating them. The CDR3 loop spans 14 amino acids. In germline, CDR1 is SNHLY, CDR2 FYNNEI. The CDR3: CATHRRGDGYGYTF. CDR3 DNA sequence: TGTGCCACCCACCGCCGGGGGGATGGCTATGGCTACACCTTC. The variable domain in full, with the rest retrieved from reference TRBV2 and TRBJ1-2, is EPEVTQTPSHQVTQMGQEVILRCVPISNHLYFYWYRQILGQKVEFLVSFYNNEISEKSEIFDDQFSVERPDGSNFTLKIRSTKLEDSAMYFCATHRRGDGYGYTFGSGTRLTVV.

The chain uses TRBV15 and TRBJ2-2, with a weak D call TRBD2 (7 bases). Germline V gene data show CDR1 as LNHNV and CDR2 as YYDKDF (reference sequence). Deletions cut 8 bases from V and 2 bases from J, with 15 bases between. The CDR3 contains 15 residues. CDR3 sequence reads: CATAGDTGNTGELFF. CDR3 DNA: TGTGCCACCGCGGGGGACACCGGCAACACCGGGGAGCTGTTTTTT.

As concerns this clone: Other DNA variants within this sample encode the same CDR3. The chain links TRBV5-1 to TRBJ1-1; D unresolved. Germline CDR1 SGHRS, CDR2 YFSETQ. V was shortened by 0 bases and J by 2 bases, with 8 bases between the two germline ends. The CDR3 has 14 residues. This CDR3 is CASSLERSNTEAFF. CDR3 sequence (DNA): TGCGCCAGCAGCTTGGAGCGAAGTAACACTGAAGCTTTCTTT. Supplemented by reference TRBV5-1 and TRBJ1-1, the full variable domain reads KAGVTQTPRYLIKTRGQQVTLSCSPISGHRSVSWYQQTPGQGLQFLFEYFSETQRNKGNFPGRFSGRQFSNSRSEMNVSTLELGDSALYLCASSLERSNTEAFFGQGTRLTVV.

This chain connects TRBV19 to TRBJ2-5; TRBD1 agrees at 7 bases. Looked up from germline, CDR1 is LNHDA and CDR2 is SQIVND (reference sequence). CDR3 length equals 12 residues. V was pared by 7 bases and J by 5 bases, with 4 bases of the junction left unmatched. The CDR3: CASKTQGETQYF. The CDR3 bases are TGTGCCAGTAAAACACAGGGGGAGACCCAGTACTTC.

The gene calls are TRBV10-3 and TRBJ1-4; 7 nucleotides agree with TRBD1. J gave up 10 bases and V 0 bases, and 8 bases lay outside the gene matches. Germline loops: CDR1 ENHRY, CDR2 SYGVKD. This CDR3 region has 15 residues. This CDR3 is CAISESGTGAGKLFF. For the CDR3, the DNA is TGTGCCATCAGTGAGTCAGGAACAGGGGCAGGAAAACTGTTTTTT.

This clone appeared a few times. V usage is TRBV15 and J usage is TRBJ1-6; a possible D gene is TRBD1 (5 bases). The germline gives CDR1 LNHNV, CDR2 YYDKDF (reference sequence). The CDR3 spans 18 residues. Trimming removed 2 bases from V and 7 bases from J, with 21 bases in between. DNA for the CDR3: TGTGCCACCAGCAGATTACCCCCGGGGGGGGTCCTGAATTCACCCCTCCACTTT. Protein: CATSRLPPGGVLNSPLHF.

V gene TRBV5-1 combines with J gene TRBJ2-3; 9 bases agree with TRBD2. V trimming: 5 bases; J trimming: 5 bases; junction bases outside the gene matches: 6. The CDR3 runs to 14 residues. Germline V gives CDR1 SGHRS, CDR2 YFSETQ. Written as DNA, the CDR3 is TGCGCCAGCAGTGCGCGGGAGGGCCAAGATACGCAGTATTTT. Amino acid sequence: CASSAREGQDTQYF.

This clone was picked up a small number of times. A far larger clone is just one base off, so this is likely a read error. Other nucleotide sequences in the sample specify the same CDR3. The V and J genes are TRBV7-7 and TRBJ1-5; D remains ambiguous. The CDR3 sequence is 14 residues long. Germline values: CDR1 SSHAT, CDR2 FNYEAQ (reference sequence). The CDR3 nucleotides read TGTGCTAGCTGCCGGGAACCACAAAATCAGCCCCAGCATTTT. Protein product: CASCREPQNQPQHF. The whole variable domain, remainder taken from reference TRBV7-7 and TRBJ1-5, is GAGVSQSPRYKVTKRGQDVTLRCDPISSHATLYWYQQALGQGPEFLTYFNYEAQPDKSGLPSDRFSAERPEGSISTLTIQRTEQRDSAMYRCASCREPQNQPQHFGDGTRLSIL.

This chain uses TRBV18 with TRBJ2-7; D is possibly TRBD1 (5 bases). V gave up 6 bases and J gave up 0 bases, with 9 bases separating them. The CDR3 contains 13 residues. Germline loops: CDR1 KGHSH, CDR2 LQKENI. CDR3 bases: TGTGCCAGCTCCCCTCAGGGCTCCTACGAGCAGTACTTC. Protein sequence: CASSPQGSYEQYF.

Regarding this clone: Additional DNA sequences in this sample encode the identical CDR3. This sequence joins TRBV18 and TRBJ2-5; 7 nucleotides line up with TRBD2. CDR3 length: 14 residues. CDR1 KGHSH and CDR2 LQKENI come from the germline V gene. The trim removed 1 base at V and 3 bases at J, leaving 2 bases unmatched. Here the CDR3 reads CASSPQGGEETQYF. In nucleotides, the CDR3 is TGTGCCAGCTCACCACAGGGAGGGGAAGAGACCCAGTACTTC.

The rearrangement links TRBV5-1 to TRBJ2-1; weak D call: TRBD1 (7 bases). V was cut by 0 bases and J by 7 bases, with 11 bases left in between. The CDR3 consists of 14 residues. Per germline, CDR1 SGHRS and CDR2 YFSETQ. CDR3 DNA: TGCGCCAGCAGCTTGGTCGCAGGGGGGAATGAGCAGTTCTTC. It is translated as CASSLVAGGNEQFF.

This clone has just a few counts. The rearrangement uses TRBV6-1 and TRBJ1-6, with TRBD1 identical over 8 bases. Germline CDR1 reads MNHNS; CDR2 reads SASEGT. V lost 1 base, J lost 9 bases, and 14 bases stayed unmatched. This CDR3 is built from 18 residues. CDR3 sequence: CASSEVVREWTGISPLHF. In DNA, the CDR3 is TGTGCCAGCAGTGAAGTAGTGCGGGAGTGGACAGGGATTTCACCCCTCCACTTT.

The chain is built from TRBV9 and TRBJ1-1; D gene uncertain. Looked up from germline, CDR1 is SGDLS and CDR2 is YYNGEE. V was cut by 3 bases and J by 7 bases, with 10 bases left in between. This CDR3 comprises 12 residues. DNA for the CDR3: TGTGCCAGCAGCGGACCTCTAGGTGAAGCTTTCTTT. Translation: CASSGPLGEAFF.

This sequence joins TRBV27 and TRBJ2-7, with 7 bases lining up with TRBD1. J lost 9 bases, V lost 5 bases, and 10 bases had no gene match. The V gene's germline CDR1 is MNHEY and CDR2 SMNVEV (reference sequence). The CDR3 extends over 13 amino acids. The CDR3 spells CASSTKTGQRQYF. CDR3 nucleotides: TGTGCCAGCAGTACTAAGACAGGGCAACGGCAGTACTTC.

The CDR3 here is CASSRPGLGDGYTF. As DNA, the CDR3 is TGTGCCAGCAGCCGTCCAGGACTGGGCGATGGCTACACCTTC. This chain joins TRBV11-2 and TRBJ1-2; D is undetermined. V lost 5 bases to trimming and J lost 6 bases, with 16 bases between them. In germline, CDR1 is SGHAT, CDR2 FQNNGV. CDR3 length equals 14 residues.

The chain couples TRBV4-2 to TRBJ1-2, with D tentatively TRBD1 (5 bases). CDR1 and CDR2 from the germline V gene are LGHNA and YNFKEQ. Trimming removed 0 bases from V and 6 bases from J, with 8 bases in between. This CDR3 spans 13 amino acids. CDR3 sequence reads: CASSQEGAHGYTF. As DNA, the CDR3 is TGTGCCAGCAGCCAAGAAGGGGCGCATGGCTACACCTTC.

There are a few counts of this clone. This chain links TRBV6-5 with TRBJ1-1; D might be TRBD1 (5 bases). Germline loops: CDR1 MNHEY, CDR2 SVGAGI. This CDR3 is built from 13 residues. V lost 6 bases and J 10 bases, leaving 18 bases between the germline ends. CDR3 sequence: CASSPTVGFRAFF. The CDR3 region has the DNA TGTGCCAGCAGCCCGACAGTCGGATTTCGAGCTTTCTTT.

This chain uses TRBV6-6 with TRBJ1-6; 9 nucleotides line up with TRBD1. CDR3 length equals 16 residues. V gave up 2 bases and J gave up 8 bases; unmatched junction bases: 7. Germline V gives CDR1 MNHNY, CDR2 SVGAGI (reference sequence). The CDR3 loop reads CASSYPPGQGHSPLHF. CDR3 DNA sequence: TGTGCCAGCAGTTACCCACCGGGACAGGGACATTCACCCCTCCACTTT.